These T cell receptor beta chains were read from a single sample in a study of Ad26.COV2.S vaccination and SARS-CoV-2 variants. The protocol was immunoSEQ multiplex PCR, while the TCRdb copy is restricted to in-frame clones and leaves out a portion. The sample has 300,000 to 350,000 clones, roughly 90% seen once. The sample here was peripheral blood, taken in a trial of Ad26.COV2.S vaccine versus placebo. The source is a person aged 18-60 years who received the Ad26.COV2.S COVID-19 vaccine or a placebo. Each CDR3 is given with its conserved first and last residue. A D gene is named only where the DNA matches it firmly. Expanded clones are given a class, and other clones once, few, many or no size at all.

abundance	d_gene	j_gene	v_gene	CDR3aa	CDR3nt
.	.	TRBJ1-1	TRBV19	CASTGLGDINTEAFF	TGTGCCAGTACCGGGCTAGGGGATATAAACACTGAAGCTTTCTTT
few	.	TRBJ2-1	TRBV7-2	CATGLMGHEQFF	TGTGCCACCGGACTAATGGGCCATGAGCAGTTCTTC
.	TRBD1	TRBJ1-4	TRBV3-1/TRBV3-2	CASSQSDRLFNEKLFF	TGTGCCAGCAGCCAATCGGACAGGCTTTTTAATGAAAAACTGTTTTTT
.	.	TRBJ1-1	TRBV19	CASSPKRGPEAFF	TGTGCCAGTAGTCCTAAGCGGGGTCCGGAAGCTTTCTTT
.	TRBD2	TRBJ2-2	TRBV6-1	CASSDQAGGFTGELFF	TGTGCCAGCAGTGACCAGGCGGGAGGTTTTACCGGGGAGCTGTTTTTT
.	TRBD1	TRBJ1-2	TRBV9	CASSALTGGNGYTF	TGTGCCAGCAGCGCACTGACAGGGGGAAACGGCTACACCTTC
.	.	TRBJ2-1	TRBV5-1	CASSLTSPAWGNEQFF	TGCGCCAGCAGCTTAACCTCCCCAGCTTGGGGGAATGAGCAGTTCTTC
.	.	TRBJ1-2	TRBV19	CASSILEAGYGYTF	TGTGCCAGTAGTATCCTGGAAGCGGGCTATGGCTACACCTTC
once	TRBD2	TRBJ2-2	TRBV24-1	CATSEFSYSATSGRNTGELFF	TGTGCCACCAGTGAGTTCTCATACTCCGCCACTAGCGGGAGGAACACCGGGGAGCTGTTTTTT
few	.	TRBJ1-6	TRBV5-6	CASSSRPDSYNSPLHF	TGTGCCAGCAGCTCCCGACCGGACTCCTATAATTCACCCCTCCACTTT
.	.	TRBJ2-3	TRBV6-5	CASGVSASTDTQYF	TGTGCCAGCGGGGTCAGCGCCAGCACAGATACGCAGTATTTT
.	.	TRBJ2-1	TRBV3-1/TRBV3-2	CASSQAPVGDGKWRQQFF	TGTGCCAGCAGCCAAGCCCCTGTTGGCGATGGAAAATGGCGGCAGCAGTTCTTC
.	.	TRBJ2-5	TRBV6-6	CASSYHLQETQYF	TGTGCCAGCAGTTACCATCTACAAGAGACCCAGTACTTC
once	TRBD1	TRBJ1-1	TRBV5-5	CASSLTHGQGLNTEAFF	TGTGCCAGCAGCTTGACCCATGGACAGGGCTTGAACACTGAAGCTTTCTTT
.	.	TRBJ2-7	TRBV7-2	CASSLYRRDEQYF	TGTGCCAGCAGCTTATATAGGAGGGACGAGCAGTACTTC
.	.	TRBJ1-5	TRBV5-6	CASSFRDSISSNQPQHF	TGTGCCAGCAGCTTCCGTGACAGCATCTCTAGCAATCAGCCCCAGCATTTT
.	.	TRBJ2-1	TRBV15	CATSRGGGNSGVYNEQFF	TGTGCCACCAGCAGAGGAGGAGGCAATAGCGGAGTCTACAATGAGCAGTTCTTC
.	.	TRBJ1-1	TRBV29-1	CSVDGEGRRGAFF	TGCAGCGTTGATGGGGAAGGCCGAAGGGGAGCTTTCTTT
few	TRBD1	TRBJ2-7	TRBV4-1	CASSHYADRVDPPYEQYF	TGCGCCAGCAGCCATTACGCGGACAGGGTGGATCCTCCCTACGAGCAGTACTTC
.	.	TRBJ1-4	TRBV6-2/TRBV6-3	CASSYTGGRGEKLFF	TGTGCCAGCAGTTATACCGGCGGGAGGGGAGAAAAACTGTTTTTT
.	.	TRBJ1-1	TRBV5-1	CASSFYSLEGAEAFF	TGCGCCAGCAGCTTTTACAGCCTTGAAGGAGCTGAAGCTTTCTTT
.	TRBD2	TRBJ2-2	TRBV7-7	CASSSSTSGSRGGELFF	TGTGCCAGCAGCTCCTCGACTAGCGGGAGCCGCGGCGGGGAGCTGTTTTTT
.	.	TRBJ1-5	TRBV5-8	CASSFGSLSSNQPQHF	TGTGCCAGCAGCTTTGGCAGCCTAAGTAGCAATCAGCCCCAGCATTTT
.	TRBD1	TRBJ1-1	TRBV6-1	CASSELRTGDTEAFF	TGTGCCAGCAGTGAATTAAGGACAGGGGACACTGAAGCTTTCTTT